This T cell receptor (beta chain) came from a study of cytomegalovirus exposure and HLA in healthy donors. The PCR contained 60 Vbeta and 13 Jbeta primers. Using immunoSEQ multiplex PCR, the repertoire was profiled, and TCRdb retains in-frame clones only, with some absent. This table holds about 140,000 clones, roughly 80% found once. The TCR sequence derives from a female donor in good health and CMV-seronegative. Specimen: PBMCs.

The CDR3 DNA is TGTGCCAGCAGCCCAGAGGGACAGGGTGTCGGTACGCAGTATTTT. Residues: CASSPEGQGVGTQYF. V usage is TRBV9 and J usage is TRBJ2-3, with 9 nucleotides matching TRBD1. With 4 bases clipped from V and 8 bases from J, the junction kept 11 bases outside the gene matches. Germline loops: CDR1 SGDLS, CDR2 YYNGEE. The CDR3 runs 15 residues.